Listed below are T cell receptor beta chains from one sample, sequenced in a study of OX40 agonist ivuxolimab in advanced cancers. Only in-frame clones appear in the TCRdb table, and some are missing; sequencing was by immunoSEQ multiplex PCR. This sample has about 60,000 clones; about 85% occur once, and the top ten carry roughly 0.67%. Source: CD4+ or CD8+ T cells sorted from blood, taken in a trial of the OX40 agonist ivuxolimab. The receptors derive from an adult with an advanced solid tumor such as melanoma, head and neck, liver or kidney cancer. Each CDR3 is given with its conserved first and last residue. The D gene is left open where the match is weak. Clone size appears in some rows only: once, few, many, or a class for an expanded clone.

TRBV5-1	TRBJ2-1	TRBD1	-	TGCGCCAGCAGCTTCGACAGGGGAAGAGTCTATGAGCAGTTCTTC	CASSFDRGRVYEQFF
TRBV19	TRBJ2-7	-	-	TGTGCCAGTAGTATAAAACAGCACGAGCAGTACTTC	CASSIKQHEQYF
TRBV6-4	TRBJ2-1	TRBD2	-	TGTGCCAGCAGTATCCGGGAGGGGGACAATGAGCAGTTCTTC	CASSIREGDNEQFF
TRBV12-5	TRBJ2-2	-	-	TGTGCTAGTGGTCCCTCCGACCCCAACACCGGGGAGCTGTTTTTT	CASGPSDPNTGELFF
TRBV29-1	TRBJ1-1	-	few	TGCAGCGTTGAAGATAGCAGACGAAGCACTGAAGCTTTCTTT	CSVEDSRRSTEAFF
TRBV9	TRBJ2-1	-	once	TGTGCCAGCAGCCCTCGGACCTCCCGTTTTCCTGAGCAGTTCTTC	CASSPRTSRFPEQFF
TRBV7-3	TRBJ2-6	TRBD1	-	TGTGCCAGCGGCGGGACAGGGGTCTTCTCTGGGGCCAACGTCCTGACTTTC	CASGGTGVFSGANVLTF
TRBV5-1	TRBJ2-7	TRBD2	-	TGCGCCAGCAGCGGGGCCGGGGGGGACTACGAGCAGTACTTC	CASSGAGGDYEQYF
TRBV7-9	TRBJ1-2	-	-	TGTGCCAGCAGCCCCGAGTGGGAAGACGGCTACACCTTC	CASSPEWEDGYTF
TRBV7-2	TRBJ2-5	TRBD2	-	TGTGCCAGCAGCAAGACTAGCGGGAGTGGAGAGACCCAGTACTTC	CASSKTSGSGETQYF
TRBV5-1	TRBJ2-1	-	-	TGCGCCAGCAGCTTGATCGAGACAGGAATTCGTAAGTTCTTC	CASSLIETGIRKFF
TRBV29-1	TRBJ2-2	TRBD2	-	TGCAGCGTTGACTCAGCGGGAGAGCGCACCGGGGAGCTGTTTTTT	CSVDSAGERTGELFF
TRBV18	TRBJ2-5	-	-	TGTGCCAGCTCACCACTCAAGGGGGAGACCCAGTACTTC	CASSPLKGETQYF
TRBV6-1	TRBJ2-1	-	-	TGTGCCAGCAGTGAAGCTTTCCATTCCTCCTACAATGAGCAGTTCTTC	CASSEAFHSSYNEQFF
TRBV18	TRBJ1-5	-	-	TGTGCCAGCTCACCGGGGAGGGCCGGGCAGCCCCAGCATTTT	CASSPGRAGQPQHF
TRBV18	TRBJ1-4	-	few	TGTGCCAGCTCACAGGGTTCGGGGAATGAAAAACTGTTTTTT	CASSQGSGNEKLFF
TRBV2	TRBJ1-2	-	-	TGTGCCAGCAGAGGCGAGGGCGGCTACACCTTC	CASRGEGGYTF
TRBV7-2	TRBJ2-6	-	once	TGTGCCAGCAACCAACCGACAGTCTCTGGGGCCAACGTCCTGACTTTC	CASNQPTVSGANVLTF
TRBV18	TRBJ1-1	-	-	TGTGCCAGCTCACGGGGGAGAGGGAACACTGAAGCTTTCTTT	CASSRGRGNTEAFF
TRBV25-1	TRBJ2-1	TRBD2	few	TGTGCCAGCAGTGGGGGGGGATTGTCCTACAATGAGCAGTTCTTC	CASSGGGLSYNEQFF
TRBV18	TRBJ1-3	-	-	TGTGCCAGCTCACCAGAAGACTCTGGAAACACCATATATTTT	CASSPEDSGNTIYF
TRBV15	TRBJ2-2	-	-	TGTGCCACCAGCAGAGATCAATTGGGGCCCGGGGAGCTGTTTTTT	CATSRDQLGPGELFF